The T cell receptor beta chain under discussion was sequenced for a study of identical twins. This clonotype has a handful of counts. The germline gives CDR1 PRHDT, CDR2 FYEKMQ (reference sequence). The CDR3 covers 16 residues. The V and J ends lost 1 base and 3 bases respectively, with 13 bases between them. TCRdb passed the 5' RACE reads through MiXCR, listing each CDR3 protein once. The sample holds about 790,000 distinct CDR3 sequences, 18% seen once. The same data also contributed to another study, on T cells expressing NK-cell markers.

This TCR was recovered from a woman younger than 35 in good health. Source material: PBMCs. This sequence joins TRBV13 and TRBJ2-1; D may be TRBD2 (6 bases). In DNA form, the CDR3 reads TGTGCCAGCAGCTTAGAGGGGACTTTTCTCTACAATGAGCAGTTCTTC. This encodes CASSLEGTFLYNEQFF.